Listed below are T cell receptor beta chains from one sample, sequenced in a study of T cells in localized non-small cell lung cancer. TCRdb's table, derived via immunoSEQ multiplex PCR, lists solely in-frame clones and lacks some. The sample contains thousands of clones, roughly two fifths of which appear only once. This specimen was normal lung tissue next to the tumor, taken before any cancer treatment. These receptors were obtained from a woman aged 40 to 75 with stage I lung adenocarcinoma. The CDR3 runs from the conserved cysteine through the conserved F or W. The D gene is left open where the match is weak. The listing skips clone size in some rows; elsewhere it reads once, few, many or a size class.

clone_size: NA
v_call: TRBV29-1
d_call: NA
j_call: TRBJ2-1
cdr3_nt: TGCAGCGTGGGGTGGGGTGCCCAGGGAGATGAGCAGTTCTTC
cdr3_aa: CSVGWGAQGDEQFF

clone_size: NA
v_call: TRBV19
d_call: NA
j_call: TRBJ2-3
cdr3_nt: TGTGCCAGTTCAAAGGGCACCTACTTCACAGATACGCAGTATTTT
cdr3_aa: CASSKGTYFTDTQYF

clone_size: NA
v_call: TRBV28
d_call: TRBD2
j_call: TRBJ2-3
cdr3_nt: TGTGCCAGCATCGCTAGCGGGAAGTTAAGTACAAATTTT
cdr3_aa: CASIASGKLSTNF

clone_size: NA
v_call: TRBV4-1
d_call: TRBD1
j_call: TRBJ1-4
cdr3_nt: TGCGCCAGCAGCCAACAAATGACAGGGGGCACAAGAAGAGGGTATGAAAAACTGTTTTTT
cdr3_aa: CASSQQMTGGTRRGYEKLFF

clone_size: NA
v_call: TRBV28
d_call: TRBD1
j_call: TRBJ2-7
cdr3_nt: TGTGCCAGCACTTCCGGGACAGGGTCCTACGAGCAGTACTTC
cdr3_aa: CASTSGTGSYEQYF

clone_size: NA
v_call: TRBV28
d_call: TRBD1
j_call: TRBJ1-2
cdr3_nt: TGTGCCAGCAGTTTCGGACAGGGGCCTTATGGCTACACCTTC
cdr3_aa: CASSFGQGPYGYTF

clone_size: NA
v_call: TRBV15
d_call: TRBD2
j_call: TRBJ2-7
cdr3_nt: TGTGCCACCAGCAGTCAGCGGGAGACAATCCACGAGCAGTACTTC
cdr3_aa: CATSSQRETIHEQYF

clone_size: NA
v_call: TRBV15
d_call: TRBD2
j_call: TRBJ2-5
cdr3_nt: TGTGCCACCAGCAGGCGACTAGCGGATCAAGAGATCCAGTACTTC
cdr3_aa: CATSRRLADQEIQYF

clone_size: medium-sized
v_call: TRBV6-8
d_call: NA
j_call: TRBJ2-3
cdr3_nt: TGTGCCAGCAGCCTTACAGGGATGAATACGCAGTATTTT
cdr3_aa: CASSLTGMNTQYF

clone_size: NA
v_call: TRBV6-1
d_call: NA
j_call: TRBJ2-1
cdr3_nt: TGTGCCAGCAGTGAAGCCCCGACCGGACAGGGAGGGTACAATGAGCAGTTCTTC
cdr3_aa: CASSEAPTGQGGYNEQFF

clone_size: few
v_call: TRBV19
d_call: NA
j_call: TRBJ1-2
cdr3_nt: TGTGCCAGTATTGCGACAGGCCGAGGAGGTGGCTACACCTTC
cdr3_aa: CASIATGRGGGYTF

clone_size: NA
v_call: TRBV19
d_call: TRBD2
j_call: TRBJ2-1
cdr3_nt: TGTGCCAGTAGTGTAACTAGCGGGACCTACAATGAGCAGTTCTTC
cdr3_aa: CASSVTSGTYNEQFF

clone_size: NA
v_call: TRBV19
d_call: NA
j_call: TRBJ1-2
cdr3_nt: TGTGCCAGTACCTACCTATCCGGGGAGGGTGGCTACACCTTC
cdr3_aa: CASTYLSGEGGYTF

clone_size: NA
v_call: TRBV6-8
d_call: TRBD2
j_call: TRBJ2-5
cdr3_nt: TGTGCCAGCTTGGCCAATAGCGGGAAAGAGACCCAGTACTTC
cdr3_aa: CASLANSGKETQYF

clone_size: NA
v_call: TRBV28
d_call: NA
j_call: TRBJ2-5
cdr3_nt: TGTGCCAGCAGTGTGGACAGCCAAGAGACCCAGTACTTC
cdr3_aa: CASSVDSQETQYF

clone_size: NA
v_call: TRBV9
d_call: TRBD2
j_call: TRBJ2-1
cdr3_nt: TGTGCCAGCAGCGCCCAACCACTAGCGGGAGATAATGAGCAGTTCTTC
cdr3_aa: CASSAQPLAGDNEQFF

clone_size: large
v_call: TRBV11-3
d_call: NA
j_call: TRBJ2-3
cdr3_nt: TGTGCCAGCAGCCTTAGCGGAGCGGCAGATACGCAGTATTTT
cdr3_aa: CASSLSGAADTQYF

clone_size: few
v_call: TRBV6-8
d_call: NA
j_call: TRBJ2-1
cdr3_nt: TGTGCCAGCAGTTACGGGTCCCCGAGTCTGGCCAATGAGCAGTTCTTC
cdr3_aa: CASSYGSPSLANEQFF

clone_size: NA
v_call: TRBV6-8
d_call: TRBD1
j_call: TRBJ2-7
cdr3_nt: TGTGCCAGCCTTAACGTGGGCGGGACAGGGGGCGAGCAGTACTTC
cdr3_aa: CASLNVGGTGGEQYF

clone_size: NA
v_call: TRBV18
d_call: NA
j_call: TRBJ2-5
cdr3_nt: TGTGCCAGCTCGCGGGAACAGGGCGTGGGGGAGACCCAGTACTTC
cdr3_aa: CASSREQGVGETQYF

clone_size: few
v_call: TRBV5-1
d_call: TRBD2
j_call: TRBJ2-1
cdr3_nt: TGCGCCAGCAGCCTGGGACTAAATAGCAATGAGCAGTTCTTC
cdr3_aa: CASSLGLNSNEQFF

clone_size: NA
v_call: TRBV18
d_call: NA
j_call: TRBJ2-5
cdr3_nt: TGTGCCAGCTCACCAATAGGTACAGGGCAAGAGACCCAGTACTTC
cdr3_aa: CASSPIGTGQETQYF

clone_size: medium-sized
v_call: TRBV4-1
d_call: NA
j_call: TRBJ1-2
cdr3_nt: TGCGCCAGCAGCCTACGAGAGATAAACTATGGCTACACCTTC
cdr3_aa: CASSLREINYGYTF

clone_size: NA
v_call: TRBV11-3
d_call: NA
j_call: TRBJ2-1
cdr3_nt: TGTGCCAGCAGCTTGCGTGGGGTCCACCCTTACAATGAGCAGTTCTTC
cdr3_aa: CASSLRGVHPYNEQFF

clone_size: NA
v_call: TRBV1
d_call: NA
j_call: TRBJ2-7
cdr3_nt: TGCGCCAGCAGCCACCCGGACAGGCTTAGCTACGAGCAGTACTTC
cdr3_aa: CASSHPDRLSYEQYF

clone_size: NA
v_call: TRBV28
d_call: NA
j_call: TRBJ1-4
cdr3_nt: TGTGCCAGCAGGACCGAGGGTGCGACTAATGAAAAACTGTTTTTT
cdr3_aa: CASRTEGATNEKLFF

clone_size: NA
v_call: TRBV19
d_call: NA
j_call: TRBJ1-5
cdr3_nt: TGTGCCAGTAGTCCATGGAGGGGGTCAGGGCAGCCCCAGCATTTT
cdr3_aa: CASSPWRGSGQPQHF

clone_size: NA
v_call: TRBV27
d_call: NA
j_call: TRBJ1-1
cdr3_nt: TGTGCCAGCAGTCACTATGCGGGGGCGAACACTGAAGCTTTCTTT
cdr3_aa: CASSHYAGANTEAFF

clone_size: few
v_call: TRBV18
d_call: NA
j_call: TRBJ2-3
cdr3_nt: TGTGCCAGCTCGCCGAGTCGGGATACGCAGTATTTT
cdr3_aa: CASSPSRDTQYF

clone_size: NA
v_call: TRBV19
d_call: TRBD2
j_call: TRBJ2-1
cdr3_nt: TGTGCCAGTAGTGGGAGGGTGGGGAATGAGCAGTTCTTC
cdr3_aa: CASSGRVGNEQFF

clone_size: once
v_call: TRBV28
d_call: NA
j_call: TRBJ1-1
cdr3_nt: TGTGCCAGCAGTTTATTGTGTCGTTTTCGGGGGGCAGGGTACACTGAAGCTTTCTTT
cdr3_aa: CASSLLCRFRGAGYTEAFF

clone_size: medium-sized
v_call: TRBV28
d_call: TRBD1
j_call: TRBJ2-7
cdr3_nt: TGTGCCAGCAGTCCCTTAGGACAGGGGGCTTCGTACGAGCAGTACTTC
cdr3_aa: CASSPLGQGASYEQYF

clone_size: NA
v_call: TRBV29-1
d_call: NA
j_call: TRBJ1-1
cdr3_nt: TGCAGCGTTGTTCCCAGGGGGAACACTGAAGCTTTCTTT
cdr3_aa: CSVVPRGNTEAFF

clone_size: few
v_call: TRBV6-8
d_call: NA
j_call: TRBJ2-5
cdr3_nt: TGTGCCAGCACGCCCCAGTTCAGTGTATCTGGGGGGACCCAGTACTTC
cdr3_aa: CASTPQFSVSGGTQYF

clone_size: NA
v_call: TRBV5-1
d_call: NA
j_call: TRBJ2-1
cdr3_nt: TGCGCCAGCAGTATAGCGGTCGAATCCTACAATGAGCAGTTCTTC
cdr3_aa: CASSIAVESYNEQFF

clone_size: NA
v_call: TRBV9
d_call: TRBD2
j_call: TRBJ2-1
cdr3_nt: TGTGCCAGCAGTGTTTCGAGCGGGAGCAATGAGCAGTTCTTC
cdr3_aa: CASSVSSGSNEQFF

clone_size: medium-sized
v_call: TRBV11-3
d_call: TRBD2
j_call: TRBJ2-1
cdr3_nt: TGTGCCAGCAGCCCAACCTCCGGGACTAGCAAAAATGAGCAGTTCTTC
cdr3_aa: CASSPTSGTSKNEQFF

clone_size: large
v_call: TRBV15
d_call: TRBD2
j_call: TRBJ2-7
cdr3_nt: TGTGCCACCAGCAGAGGGACGGGAGGGCAGAACGAGCAGTACTTC
cdr3_aa: CATSRGTGGQNEQYF

clone_size: NA
v_call: TRBV27
d_call: TRBD2
j_call: TRBJ2-2
cdr3_nt: TGTGCCAGCAGTTTCCACCTCTTCCCGGGACTAGCGGGAGAGAGGGAGCTGTTTTTT
cdr3_aa: CASSFHLFPGLAGERELFF

clone_size: NA
v_call: TRBV9
d_call: TRBD2
j_call: TRBJ2-3
cdr3_nt: TGTGCCAGCAGCGTGTATACCGGGACTAGCGGGAGCAGGCAAGATACGCAGTATTTT
cdr3_aa: CASSVYTGTSGSRQDTQYF

clone_size: NA
v_call: TRBV29-1
d_call: TRBD1
j_call: TRBJ2-7
cdr3_nt: TGCAGCTCCCTGGGGACAGGACACGAGCAGTACTTC
cdr3_aa: CSSLGTGHEQYF

clone_size: few
v_call: TRBV11-3
d_call: TRBD1
j_call: TRBJ2-1
cdr3_nt: TGTGCCAGCAGCTGGGGGACAGGAACATACAATGAGCAGTTCTTC
cdr3_aa: CASSWGTGTYNEQFF

clone_size: NA
v_call: TRBV28
d_call: NA
j_call: TRBJ2-5
cdr3_nt: TGTGCCAGCCAATCGGGACTCTCTCGGACCCAGTACTTC
cdr3_aa: CASQSGLSRTQYF

clone_size: large
v_call: TRBV19
d_call: NA
j_call: TRBJ1-5
cdr3_nt: TGTGCCAGTAGCCCAGACCAGACAGGTCTCCGTCAGCCCCAGCATTTT
cdr3_aa: CASSPDQTGLRQPQHF

clone_size: medium-sized
v_call: TRBV6-8
d_call: NA
j_call: TRBJ2-7
cdr3_nt: TGTGCCAGCAATTTCGGGGTCCACGAGCAGTACTTC
cdr3_aa: CASNFGVHEQYF

clone_size: few
v_call: TRBV28
d_call: NA
j_call: TRBJ2-7
cdr3_nt: TGTGCCAGCAGCCATGAGGGGGGAAGGTCGCGCGAGCAGTACTTC
cdr3_aa: CASSHEGGRSREQYF

clone_size: NA
v_call: TRBV11-3
d_call: NA
j_call: TRBJ2-5
cdr3_nt: TGTGCCAGCAGCCCTGACCCGGACAGTCAAGAGACCCAGTACTTC
cdr3_aa: CASSPDPDSQETQYF

clone_size: NA
v_call: TRBV9
d_call: NA
j_call: TRBJ2-3
cdr3_nt: TGTGCCAGCAGCGTAGCCTTCCCAGATACGCAGTATTTT
cdr3_aa: CASSVAFPDTQYF

clone_size: NA
v_call: TRBV25-1
d_call: NA
j_call: TRBJ2-1
cdr3_nt: TGTGCCAGCAGTGACCCAGGGGGGATCGAGAATGAGCAGTTCTTC
cdr3_aa: CASSDPGGIENEQFF

clone_size: NA
v_call: TRBV6-8
d_call: NA
j_call: TRBJ2-1
cdr3_nt: TGTGCCAGCAGTGGAAGGGGGAAGGAGAGCTCCTACAATGAGCAGTTCTTC
cdr3_aa: CASSGRGKESSYNEQFF

clone_size: few
v_call: TRBV18
d_call: NA
j_call: TRBJ2-7
cdr3_nt: TGTGCCAGCTCACCCGGACGAGGCGAGCAGTACTTC
cdr3_aa: CASSPGRGEQYF